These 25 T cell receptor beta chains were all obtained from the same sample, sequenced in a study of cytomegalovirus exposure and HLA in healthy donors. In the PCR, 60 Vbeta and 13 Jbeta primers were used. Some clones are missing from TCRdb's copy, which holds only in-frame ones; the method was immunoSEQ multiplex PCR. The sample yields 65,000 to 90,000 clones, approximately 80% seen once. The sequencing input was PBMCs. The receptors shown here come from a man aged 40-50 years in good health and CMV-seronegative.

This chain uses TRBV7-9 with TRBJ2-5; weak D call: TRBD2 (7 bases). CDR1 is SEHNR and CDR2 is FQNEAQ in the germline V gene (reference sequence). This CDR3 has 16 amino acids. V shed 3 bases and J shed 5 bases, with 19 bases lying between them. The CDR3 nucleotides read TGTGCCAGCAGCTTTACAGTGGCGGGGGCTCGGGAGACCCAGTACTTC. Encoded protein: CASSFTVAGARETQYF.

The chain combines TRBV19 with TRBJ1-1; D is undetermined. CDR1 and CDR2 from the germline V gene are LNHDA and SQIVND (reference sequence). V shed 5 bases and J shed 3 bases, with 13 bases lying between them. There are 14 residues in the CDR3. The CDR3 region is CASSPGGQDTEAFF. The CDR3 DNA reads TGTGCCAGTAGTCCCGGCGGGCAGGACACTGAAGCTTTCTTT.

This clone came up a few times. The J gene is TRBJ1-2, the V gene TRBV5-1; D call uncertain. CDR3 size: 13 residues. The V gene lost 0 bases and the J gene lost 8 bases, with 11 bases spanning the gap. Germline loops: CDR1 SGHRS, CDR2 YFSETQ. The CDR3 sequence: CASSLAGSYGYTF. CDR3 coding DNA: TGCGCCAGCAGCTTGGCGGGATCTTACGGCTACACCTTC. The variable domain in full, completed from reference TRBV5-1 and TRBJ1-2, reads KAGVTQTPRYLIKTRGQQVTLSCSPISGHRSVSWYQQTPGQGLQFLFEYFSETQRNKGNFPGRFSGRQFSNSRSEMNVSTLELGDSALYLCASSLAGSYGYTFGSGTRLTVV.

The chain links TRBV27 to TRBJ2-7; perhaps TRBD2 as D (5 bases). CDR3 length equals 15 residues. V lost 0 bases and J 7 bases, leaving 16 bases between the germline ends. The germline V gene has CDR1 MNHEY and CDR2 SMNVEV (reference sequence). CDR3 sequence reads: CASSLSFPGSREQYF. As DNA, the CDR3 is TGTGCCAGCAGTTTATCGTTCCCGGGGTCGAGGGAGCAGTACTTC.

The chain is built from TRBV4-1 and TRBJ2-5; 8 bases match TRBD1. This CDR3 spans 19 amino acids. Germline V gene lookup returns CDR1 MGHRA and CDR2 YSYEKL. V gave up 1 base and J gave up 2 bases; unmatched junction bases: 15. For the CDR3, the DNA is TGCGCCAGCAGCCAAGTAGTCAGGGGGCCCCACAAGAGACAAGAGACCCAGTACTTC. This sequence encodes CASSQVVRGPHKRQETQYF.

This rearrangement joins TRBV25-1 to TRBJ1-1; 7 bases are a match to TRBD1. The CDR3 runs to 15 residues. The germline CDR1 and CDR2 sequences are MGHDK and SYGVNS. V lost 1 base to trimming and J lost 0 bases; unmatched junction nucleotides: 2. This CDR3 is CASSEFTGVNTEAFF. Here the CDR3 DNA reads TGTGCCAGCAGTGAATTTACAGGGGTGAACACTGAAGCTTTCTTT.

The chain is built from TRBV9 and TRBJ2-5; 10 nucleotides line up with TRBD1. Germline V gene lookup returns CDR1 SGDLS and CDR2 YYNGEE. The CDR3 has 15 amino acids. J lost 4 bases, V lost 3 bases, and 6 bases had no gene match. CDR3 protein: CASSGGQGDTETQYF. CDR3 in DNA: TGTGCCAGCAGCGGCGGACAGGGGGATACAGAGACCCAGTACTTC.

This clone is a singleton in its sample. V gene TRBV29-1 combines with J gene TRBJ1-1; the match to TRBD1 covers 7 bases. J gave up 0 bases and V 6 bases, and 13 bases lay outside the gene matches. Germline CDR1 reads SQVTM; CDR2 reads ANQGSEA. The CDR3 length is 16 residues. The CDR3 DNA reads TGCAGCGTCTCTAGGGGACAGCGCTCCCTGAACACTGAAGCTTTCTTT. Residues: CSVSRGQRSLNTEAFF.

The CDR3 DNA reads TGTGCCAGCAGATTGAGGCGGGGGGGCTCAAATGAGCAGTTCTTC. This gives the protein CASRLRRGGSNEQFF. The chain links TRBV7-8 to TRBJ2-1, with 9 nucleotides matching TRBD2. The CDR3 totals 15 residues. The J segment lost 7 bases and the V segment lost 6 bases, leaving 10 bases of the junction unmatched. Germline CDR1 SGHVS, CDR2 FQNEAQ.

This chain's CDR3 is CAERQGSEAFF. CDR3 sequence (DNA): TGTGCCGAAAGACAGGGGTCAGAAGCTTTCTTT. The gene calls are TRBV5-4 and TRBJ1-1, with TRBD1 matching 8 bases. This CDR3 comprises 11 residues. Losses at the gene ends were 10 bases for V and 8 bases for J; bases not matched to a gene: 7. CDR1 and CDR2 (germline): SGHNT, YYREEE (reference sequence).

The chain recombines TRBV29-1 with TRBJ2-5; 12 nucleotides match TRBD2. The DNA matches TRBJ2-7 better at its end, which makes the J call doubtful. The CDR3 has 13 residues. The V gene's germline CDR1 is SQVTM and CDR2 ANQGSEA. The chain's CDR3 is CSVGLAGGYEQYF. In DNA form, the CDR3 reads TGCAGCGTTGGGCTAGCGGGGGGGTACGAGCAGTACTTC.

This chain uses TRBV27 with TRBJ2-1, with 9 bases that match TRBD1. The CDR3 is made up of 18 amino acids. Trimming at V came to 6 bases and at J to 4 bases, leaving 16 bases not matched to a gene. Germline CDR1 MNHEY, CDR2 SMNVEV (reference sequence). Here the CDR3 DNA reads TGTGCCAGCAGGACGCTCGTCGGGACAGGGAACCTTTACAATGAGCAGTTCTTC. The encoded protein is CASRTLVGTGNLYNEQFF.

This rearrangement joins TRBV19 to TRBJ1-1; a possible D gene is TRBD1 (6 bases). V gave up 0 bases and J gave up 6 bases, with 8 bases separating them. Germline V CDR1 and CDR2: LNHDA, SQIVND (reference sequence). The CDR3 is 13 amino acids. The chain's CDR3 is CASSIDSGAEAFF. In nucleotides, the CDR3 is TGTGCCAGTAGTATAGATTCAGGGGCTGAAGCTTTCTTT.

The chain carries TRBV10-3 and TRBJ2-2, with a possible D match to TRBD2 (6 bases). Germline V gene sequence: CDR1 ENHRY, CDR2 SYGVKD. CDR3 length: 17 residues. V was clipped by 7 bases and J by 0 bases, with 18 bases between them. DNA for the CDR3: TGTGCCATCACCCGGGACTCTAGAGCGGCGAACACCGGGGAGCTGTTTTTT. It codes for CAITRDSRAANTGELFF.

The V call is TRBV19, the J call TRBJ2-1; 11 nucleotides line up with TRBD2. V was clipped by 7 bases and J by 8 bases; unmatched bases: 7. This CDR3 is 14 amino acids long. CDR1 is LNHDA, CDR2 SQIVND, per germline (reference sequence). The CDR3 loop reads CASIAGGPRHEQFF. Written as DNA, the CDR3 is TGTGCCAGTATAGCGGGGGGGCCGCGTCATGAGCAGTTCTTC.

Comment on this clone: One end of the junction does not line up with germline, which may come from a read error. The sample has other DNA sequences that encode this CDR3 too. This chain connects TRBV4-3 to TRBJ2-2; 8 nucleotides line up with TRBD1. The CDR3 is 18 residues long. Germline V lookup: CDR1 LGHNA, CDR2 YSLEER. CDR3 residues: CASSQDQTGAVRAGELFF. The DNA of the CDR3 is TGCGCTAGCAGCCAAGATCAGACAGGGGCAGTTCGCGCCGGGGAGCTGTTTTTT.

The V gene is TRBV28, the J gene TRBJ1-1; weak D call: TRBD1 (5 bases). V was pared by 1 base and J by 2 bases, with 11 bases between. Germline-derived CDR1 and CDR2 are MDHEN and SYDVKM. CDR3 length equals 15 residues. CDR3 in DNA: TGTGCCAGCAGTTTATTGCAGGGTGTAAACACTGAAGCTTTCTTT. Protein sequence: CASSLLQGVNTEAFF.

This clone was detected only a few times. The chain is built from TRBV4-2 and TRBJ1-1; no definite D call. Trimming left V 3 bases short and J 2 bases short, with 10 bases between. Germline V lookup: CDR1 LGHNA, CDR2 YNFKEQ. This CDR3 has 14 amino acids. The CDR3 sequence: CASSQPGGNTEAFF. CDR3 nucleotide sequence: TGTGCCAGCAGCCAGCCAGGAGGTAACACTGAAGCTTTCTTT.

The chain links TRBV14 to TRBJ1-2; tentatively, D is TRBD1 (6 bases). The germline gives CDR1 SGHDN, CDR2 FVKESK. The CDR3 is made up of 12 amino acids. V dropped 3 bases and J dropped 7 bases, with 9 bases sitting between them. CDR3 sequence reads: CASSHYRAGYTF. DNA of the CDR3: TGTGCCAGCAGCCATTACAGGGCTGGCTACACCTTC.

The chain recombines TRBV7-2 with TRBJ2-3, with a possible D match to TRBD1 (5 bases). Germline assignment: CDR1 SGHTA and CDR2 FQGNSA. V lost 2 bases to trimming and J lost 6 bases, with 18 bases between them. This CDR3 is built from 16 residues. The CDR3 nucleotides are TGTGCCAGCAGCTTATCCTTAGGGGTATACGGGGATACGCAGTATTTT. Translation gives CASSLSLGVYGDTQYF.

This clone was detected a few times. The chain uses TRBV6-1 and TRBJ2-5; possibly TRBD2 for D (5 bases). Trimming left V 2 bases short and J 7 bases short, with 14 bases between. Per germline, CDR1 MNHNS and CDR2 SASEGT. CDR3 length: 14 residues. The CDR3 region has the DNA TGTGCCAGCAGTGAAACCGGGGTTGGAGGGACCCAGTACTTC. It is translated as CASSETGVGGTQYF.

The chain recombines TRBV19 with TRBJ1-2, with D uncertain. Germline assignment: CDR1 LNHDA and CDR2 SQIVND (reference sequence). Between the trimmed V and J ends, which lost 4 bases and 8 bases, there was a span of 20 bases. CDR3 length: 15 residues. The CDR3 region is CASSTSRARVAGYTF. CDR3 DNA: TGTGCCAGTAGTACATCGCGGGCGCGGGTAGCGGGCTACACCTTC.

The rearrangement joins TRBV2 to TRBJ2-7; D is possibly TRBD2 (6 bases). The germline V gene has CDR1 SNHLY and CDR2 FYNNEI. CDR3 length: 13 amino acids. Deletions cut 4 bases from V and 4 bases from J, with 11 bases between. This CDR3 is CASSAGEIYEQYF. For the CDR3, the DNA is TGTGCCAGCAGTGCGGGGGAGATATACGAGCAGTACTTC.

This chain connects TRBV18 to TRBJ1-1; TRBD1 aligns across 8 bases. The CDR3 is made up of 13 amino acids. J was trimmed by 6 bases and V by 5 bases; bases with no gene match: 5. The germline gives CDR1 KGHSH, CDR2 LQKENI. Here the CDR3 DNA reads TGTGCCAGCTCATCCTACAGGGGGGCTGAAGCTTTCTTT. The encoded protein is CASSSYRGAEAFF.

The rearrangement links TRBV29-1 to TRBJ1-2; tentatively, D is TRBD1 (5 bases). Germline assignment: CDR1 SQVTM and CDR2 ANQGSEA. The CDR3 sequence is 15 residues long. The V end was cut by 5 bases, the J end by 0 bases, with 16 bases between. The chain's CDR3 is CSVSRQGGPNYGYTF. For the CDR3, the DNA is TGCAGCGTTAGTAGGCAGGGTGGTCCTAACTATGGCTACACCTTC.